This T cell receptor beta chain was recovered during a study of blood T cell repertoires in COVID-19. The overall study: COVID-19 samples collected from the United States, Italy and Spain covered acute and convalescent phases.

Those enrolled, adults aged about 18 to 89 years, came from 25 or so US areas. Assignment of participants to cohorts was predicated upon participant-reported clinical history. Recovery meant two consecutive negative NP/OP PCR tests, professional clearance, or resolved symptoms. Trimming shortened V by 2 bases and J by 10 bases, and 18 bases separated the two germline ends. Per germline, CDR1 SEHNR and CDR2 FQNEAQ (reference sequence). This CDR3 spans 15 amino acids. TCRdb's copy holds only in-frame clones and misses some; the assay was immunoSEQ multiplex PCR. The sample holds some 220,000 clones, roughly nine tenths seen once.

The sequence came from a woman younger than 45 who had recovered from COVID-19. V and J are TRBV7-9 and TRBJ2-1; D possibly corresponds to TRBD2 (6 bases). The specimen sequenced was PBMCs or T cells enriched from blood (not recorded which). The DNA for the CDR3 is TGTGCCAGCAGCTTACCCCGGGACTTCCGAACAGAGCAGTTCTTC. The encoded protein is CASSLPRDFRTEQFF.